This T cell receptor (beta chain) originates from a study of CD8 T cells in Susac syndrome. Germline CDR1 is SGHRS and CDR2 is YFSETQ. V dropped 4 bases and J dropped 6; count of bases not matched to a gene: 6. The CDR3 is 14 amino acids. With random hexamers, reverse transcription was performed on about 0.5 to 1 ug of RNA. TCRdb analysed the immunoSEQ multiplex PCR reads with MiXCR anew, one entry per CDR3 protein. The sample lists hundreds of thousands of distinct CDR3 sequences, approximately 84% occurring once. Sequenced input: CD8+ T cells from PBMCs. The chain combines TRBV5-1 with TRBJ2-1, with 8 bases lining up with TRBD2. This receptor was obtained from a human donor with multiple sclerosis. The CDR3 reads CASSKRETRNEQFF. The CDR3 nucleotides are TGCGCCAGCAGCAAGCGGGAGACACGCAATGAGCAGTTCTTC. The variable domain in full, completed from reference TRBV5-1 and TRBJ2-1, reads KAGVTQTPRYLIKTRGQQVTLSCSPISGHRSVSWYQQTPGQGLQFLFEYFSETQRNKGNFPGRFSGRQFSNSRSEMNVSTLELGDSALYLCASSKRETRNEQFFGPGTRLTVL.